The sequence of this T cell receptor beta chain was determined in a study of OX40 agonist ivuxolimab in advanced cancers. About the study: Patients received the agonistic anti-OX40 (CD134) antibody ivuxolimab. Study conclusions and caveats: More expanded clones were seen, on average, in CD8+ T cells than in CD4+.

Measured with immunoSEQ multiplex PCR; TCRdb has only the in-frame clones, and not every one. The data contain about 99,000 clones, more than 95% of them singletons. V lost 3 bases to trimming and J lost 0 bases, with 10 bases between them. CDR3 length: 15 amino acids. Germline CDR1 reads SGDLS; CDR2 reads YYNGEE. In the case of this clone: The antigen remains undetermined.

Patients with autoimmune history or systemic immunosuppression were excluded. The chain employs TRBV9 and TRBJ1-3; D is unclear. This receptor was obtained from an adult with an advanced solid tumor such as melanoma, head and neck, liver or kidney cancer. The sequences come from CD4+ or CD8+ T cells sorted from blood, collected in a trial of the OX40 agonist ivuxolimab. CDR3 bases: TGTGCCAGCAGCGCAGGACGACTCTCTGGAAACACCATATATTTT. It specifies CASSAGRLSGNTIYF.